The 5 T cell receptor beta chains presented below share a single source sample, sequenced in a study of regulatory dendritic cells for organ transplantation. Assay used: immunoSEQ multiplex PCR; TCRdb lists only in-frame clones, some missing. The data show under 25,000 clones, 74% seen once. Sequences were obtained from memory CD4+ T cells from blood. Subset noted: CD45RO+ memory T cells. These TCRs come from a human donor in good health.

V is TRBV4-1 and J is TRBJ2-1; 12 nucleotides match TRBD2. Germline V lookup: CDR1 MGHRA, CDR2 YSYEKL. The J segment lost 9 bases and the V segment lost 0 bases, leaving 6 bases of the junction unmatched. This CDR3 has 16 residues. In DNA form, the CDR3 reads TGCGCCAGCAGCCAAGATACTAGCGGGGGGTGGGCTGAGCAGTTCTTC. Protein sequence: CASSQDTSGGWAEQFF.

V and J are TRBV7-2 and TRBJ1-5; D is possibly TRBD1 (6 bases). The length of the CDR3 is 16 residues. Trimming cost V 0 bases and J 3 bases, with 12 bases left between them. Germline V gene lookup returns CDR1 SGHTA and CDR2 FQGNSA. The chain's CDR3 is CASSLAVGQYNQPQHF. For the CDR3, the DNA is TGTGCCAGCAGCTTAGCGGTCGGACAGTACAATCAGCCCCAGCATTTT.

The rearrangement joins TRBV28 to TRBJ1-2; a possible D gene is TRBD1 (6 bases). The ends were cut back, 6 bases at V and 2 bases at J, with 16 bases in the middle. The CDR3 sequence is 15 residues long. Germline values: CDR1 MDHEN, CDR2 SYDVKM. For the CDR3, the DNA is TGTGCCAGCAGATCTGGACAGACGGGGAACTATGGCTACACCTTC. Encoded protein: CASRSGQTGNYGYTF.

The V call is TRBV5-4, the J call TRBJ2-5, with 9 positions matching TRBD1. V was pared by 1 base and J by 4 bases, with 14 bases of the junction left unmatched. The CDR3 has 18 amino acids. Germline V lookup: CDR1 SGHNT, CDR2 YYREEE (reference sequence). The CDR3 region has the DNA TGTGCCAGCAGCTTGTCCGAACAGGGGGCGCAAAGGCGAGAGACCCAGTACTTC. Residues: CASSLSEQGAQRRETQYF.

This clone came up a few times. V gene TRBV18 combines with J gene TRBJ2-3; unclear D gene. CDR1 is KGHSH and CDR2 is LQKENI in the germline V gene. This CDR3 region has 15 residues. Trimming took 3 bases from V and 5 from J, leaving 15 bases between them. The CDR3 loop reads CASSPFSGSEDTQYF. CDR3 DNA: TGTGCCAGCTCACCTTTCTCCGGCAGCGAAGATACGCAGTATTTT. Combining the CDR3 with reference TRBV18 and TRBJ2-3 gives the whole variable domain NAGVMQNPRHLVRRRGQEARLRCSPMKGHSHVYWYRQLPEEGLKFMVYLQKENIIDESGMPKERFSAEFPKEGPSILRIQQVVRGDSAAYFCASSPFSGSEDTQYFGPGTRLTVL.